Presented here are 16 T cell receptor beta chains from one specimen sequenced in a study of beta chain features in type 1 diabetes. Isolated RNA was reverse transcribed in full, so expressed TCRB transcripts were sequenced. The method was immunoSEQ multiplex PCR; TCRdb's version includes in-frame clones alone and lacks a portion of them. The data hold around 330,000 clones, with 8% to 13% observed a single time. Sequenced: naive CD4+ T cells from blood. The receptors were gathered from a woman aged 25 to 39 in good health.

The V gene is TRBV4-3, the J gene TRBJ2-7; D unresolved. The CDR3 consists of 13 residues. CDR1 and CDR2 (germline): LGHNA, YSLEER. The V end was cut by 0 bases, the J end by 6 bases, with 9 bases between. CDR3 nucleotide sequence: TGCGCCAGCAGCCAAGAAGGCGGCGCCGAGCAGTACTTC. Its protein is CASSQEGGAEQYF.

The rearrangement uses TRBV7-2 and TRBJ2-3; a weak D match, TRBD1 (6 bases). This CDR3 contains 14 residues. Trimming shortened V by 0 bases and J by 6 bases, and 10 bases separated the two germline ends. The germline V gene encodes CDR1 SGHTA and CDR2 FQGNSA. The CDR3 reads CASSLADRQDTQYF. The CDR3 DNA is TGTGCCAGCAGCTTAGCGGACAGACAGGATACGCAGTATTTT.

V gene TRBV11-2 combines with J gene TRBJ2-1; 8 nucleotides line up with TRBD2. Per germline, CDR1 SGHAT and CDR2 FQNNGV. The CDR3 extends over 15 amino acids. The trim removed 6 bases at V and 4 bases at J, leaving 8 bases unmatched. This chain's CDR3 is CASRRASGLYNEQFF. CDR3 nucleotide sequence: TGTGCCAGCAGAAGGGCTAGCGGGTTGTACAATGAGCAGTTCTTC.

In this sample, this clone turned up a few times. The chain joins TRBV6-5 to TRBJ2-2; D perhaps matches TRBD2 (6 bases). Germline CDR1 MNHEY, CDR2 SVGAGI. Between the trimmed V and J ends, which lost 5 bases and 6 bases, there was a span of 13 bases. The CDR3 is 14 amino acids. The CDR3 loop is CASSPGLSAGELFF. The CDR3 DNA sequence: TGTGCCAGCAGTCCGGGACTTTCAGCCGGGGAGCTGTTTTTT.

This clone was picked up a small number of times. This sequence joins TRBV7-9 and TRBJ1-2; TRBD1 matches at 7 bases. Trimming at V came to 1 base and at J to 0 bases, leaving 2 bases not matched to a gene. Germline assignment: CDR1 SEHNR and CDR2 FQNEAQ (reference sequence). This CDR3 spans 15 amino acids. This CDR3 reads CASSLGQGANYGYTF. The CDR3 DNA follows: TGTGCCAGCAGCTTAGGACAGGGAGCTAACTATGGCTACACCTTC.

This clone was observed a few times. The chain carries TRBV14 and TRBJ1-2; D is ambiguous. Germline CDR1 is SGHDN and CDR2 is FVKESK. The CDR3 is 15 amino acids. V shed 0 bases and J shed 0 bases, with 8 bases lying between them. CDR3: CASSQDAGANYGYTF. The CDR3, as DNA: TGTGCCAGCAGCCAAGACGCGGGAGCTAACTATGGCTACACCTTC.

This clone has only a few counts. The CDR3 loop reads CSVGISGQGLMEKLFF. DNA for the CDR3: TGCAGCGTTGGAATTTCTGGACAGGGGTTAATGGAAAAACTGTTTTTT. V and J are TRBV29-1 and TRBJ1-4; 9 bases map to TRBD1. Germline V gene sequence: CDR1 SQVTM, CDR2 ANQGSEA. CDR3 length: 16 residues. With V trimmed by 4 bases and J by 8 bases, 14 bases remained unmatched.

V usage is TRBV6-5 and J usage is TRBJ2-1, with a weak D call TRBD1 (6 bases). There are 14 residues in the CDR3. Trimming left V 6 bases short and J 5 bases short, with 14 bases between. Germline lookup yields CDR1 MNHEY and CDR2 SVGAGI. Written as DNA, the CDR3 is TGTGCCAGCAGAGATTGGACAGCAAACAATGAGCAGTTCTTC. It codes for CASRDWTANNEQFF.

This clone has a handful of counts. At one end, the junction sequence differs from germline, possibly due to a read error. CDR3 amino acids: CASGDGLSGLKSYEQYF. Here the CDR3 DNA reads TGTGCCAGCGGTGATGGCCTAAGTGGACTGAAGAGCTACGAGCAGTACTTC. This chain uses TRBV6-1 with TRBJ2-7; D possibly corresponds to TRBD2 (5 bases). The CDR3 runs to 17 residues. Germline V CDR1 and CDR2: MNHNS, SASEGT.

The CDR3 spells CASSQSQGGTGELFF. CDR3 DNA: TGTGCCAGCAGCCAATCGCAGGGAGGCACCGGGGAGCTGTTTTTT. The rearrangement links TRBV16 to TRBJ2-2; D is perhaps TRBD2 (6 bases). CDR3 length equals 15 residues. Trimming removed 0 bases at V and 4 bases at J, with 9 bases between. Germline V CDR1 and CDR2: KGHSY, FQNENV.

This clone was observed a handful of times. This sequence joins TRBV6-5 and TRBJ1-2; D is undetermined. Germline CDR1 is MNHEY and CDR2 is SVGAGI. Trimming shortened V by 0 bases and J by 0 bases, and 8 bases separated the two germline ends. The CDR3 runs 15 residues. CDR3 sequence: CASSYSGLSNYGYTF. The CDR3 DNA follows: TGTGCCAGCAGTTACTCTGGGCTATCTAACTATGGCTACACCTTC.

This clone was observed a few times. V gene TRBV2 combines with J gene TRBJ2-5, with TRBD1 as a possible D gene (6 bases). This CDR3 region has 13 residues. CDR1 and CDR2 from the germline V gene are SNHLY and FYNNEI. The ends were cut back, 4 bases at V and 7 bases at J, with 13 bases in the middle. CDR3 region: CASSVQGEGTQYF. In DNA form, the CDR3 reads TGTGCCAGCAGTGTACAGGGAGAAGGGACCCAGTACTTC.

This clone was seen ten or more times. This chain joins TRBV7-2 and TRBJ2-2; D unclear. Deletions cut 5 bases from V and 6 bases from J, with 13 bases between. The CDR3 is 14 residues long. Per germline, CDR1 SGHTA and CDR2 FQGNSA. The CDR3 region has the DNA TGTGCCAGCAGCCCTCAACGTACTGCCGGGGAGCTGTTTTTT. This encodes CASSPQRTAGELFF.

This clone was detected a few times. This chain connects TRBV11-2 to TRBJ2-3; D is unclear. Germline V CDR1 and CDR2: SGHAT, FQNNGV. The CDR3 totals 15 residues. Trimming shortened V by 3 bases and J by 0 bases, and 10 bases separated the two germline ends. CDR3 loop: CASSLSASSTDTQYF. In nucleotides, the CDR3 is TGTGCCAGCAGCTTGAGCGCGTCTAGCACAGATACGCAGTATTTT.

This chain uses TRBV18 with TRBJ2-3; 10 bases map to TRBD1. This CDR3 spans 16 amino acids. V gave up 2 bases and J gave up 1 base; unmatched junction bases: 3. Germline CDR1 and CDR2: KGHSH and LQKENI. In DNA form, the CDR3 reads TGTGCCAGCTCACCATGGGACAGGGGAGGCACAGATACGCAGTATTTT. Encoded protein: CASSPWDRGGTDTQYF. Based on the CDR3 plus reference TRBV18 and TRBJ2-3, the full variable domain is NAGVMQNPRHLVRRRGQEARLRCSPMKGHSHVYWYRQLPEEGLKFMVYLQKENIIDESGMPKERFSAEFPKEGPSILRIQQVVRGDSAAYFCASSPWDRGGTDTQYFGPGTRLTVL.

V and J are TRBV7-2 and TRBJ2-1, with D possibly being TRBD2 (6 bases). V was trimmed by 3 bases and J by 1 base, leaving 19 bases between them. The CDR3 runs to 18 residues. The germline V gene encodes CDR1 SGHTA and CDR2 FQGNSA. The CDR3 spells CASSFDRGSGWSYNEQFF. The CDR3 nucleotides read TGTGCCAGCAGCTTCGATCGGGGCAGCGGGTGGTCCTACAATGAGCAGTTCTTC. The whole variable domain, filled in from reference TRBV7-2 and TRBJ2-1, reads GAGVSQSPSNKVTEKGKDVELRCDPISGHTALYWYRQSLGQGLEFLIYFQGNSAPDKSGLPSDRFSAERTGGSVSTLTIQRTQQEDSAVYLCASSFDRGSGWSYNEQFFGPGTRLTVL.